Presented here are 26 T cell receptor beta chains from one specimen sequenced in a study of early T cells in non-severe SARS-CoV-2 infection. TCRdb recomputed calls from the 5' RACE reads with MiXCR, one row per CDR3 protein. The data hold about 83,000 distinct CDR3 sequences, with roughly 15% observed a single time. Specimen: whole blood. Receptor source: an adult who was a healthcare worker with PCR-confirmed SARS-CoV-2 infection or an uninfected control (not recorded which).

This clonotype was detected a few times. The chain couples TRBV28 to TRBJ2-5, with D unclear. Germline V gene lookup returns CDR1 MDHEN and CDR2 SYDVKM. The CDR3 covers 11 residues. V lost 6 bases, J lost 3 bases, and 5 bases lay in between. In DNA form, the CDR3 reads TGTGCCAGCAGGATCGAAGAGACCCAGTACTTC. As protein: CASRIEETQYF. Complete variable domain (other parts from reference TRBV28 and TRBJ2-5): DVKVTQSSRYLVKRTGEKVFLECVQDMDHENMFWYRQDPGLGLRLIYFSYDVKMKEKGDIPEGYSVSREKKERFSLILESASTNQTSMYLCASRIEETQYFGPGTRLLVL.

The CDR3 spells CAWSSGANVLTF. The CDR3 DNA is TGTGCCTGGAGCTCAGGGGCCAACGTCCTGACTTTC. This chain links TRBV30 with TRBJ2-6; D call uncertain. V lost 3 bases, J lost 4 bases, and 4 bases lay in between. This CDR3 contains 12 residues. Per the germline V gene, CDR1 is GTSNPN and CDR2 is SVGIG (reference sequence). The variable domain in full, with the rest retrieved from reference TRBV30 and TRBJ2-6, is SQTIHQWPATLVQPVGSPLSLECTVEGTSNPNLYWYRQAAGRGLQLLFYSVGIGQISSEVPQNLSASRPQDRQFILSSKKLLLSDSGFYLCAWSSGANVLTFGAGSRLTVL.

This clonotype was recorded a few times. V gene TRBV11-2 combines with J gene TRBJ2-1; no clear D gene. Trimming cost V 5 bases and J 10 bases, with 12 bases left between them. Germline V lookup: CDR1 SGHAT, CDR2 FQNNGV. This CDR3 has 12 amino acids. CDR3 loop: CASSHRAPEQFF. For the CDR3, the DNA is TGTGCCAGCAGCCACCGGGCGCCCGAGCAGTTCTTC.

The V call is TRBV6-5, the J call TRBJ2-3, with 9 bases aligning to TRBD2. The CDR3 has 16 residues. The germline gives CDR1 MNHEY, CDR2 SVGAGI. V lost 6 bases to trimming and J lost 2 bases; unmatched junction nucleotides: 9. As DNA, the CDR3 is TGTGCCAGCAGCTGGGGCGGGGGGGCAGACACAGATACGCAGTATTTT. It translates to CASSWGGGADTDTQYF.

In its sample, this clonotype was seen a few times. V usage is TRBV7-2 and J usage is TRBJ2-5; 10 nucleotides line up with TRBD2. CDR1 SGHTA and CDR2 FQGNSA come from the germline V gene. The CDR3 contains 16 residues. V was clipped by 1 base and J by 5 bases; unmatched bases: 7. The CDR3 spells CASSLDRAGGRETQYF. For the CDR3, the DNA is TGTGCCAGCAGCTTAGACAGAGCGGGGGGGAGGGAGACCCAGTACTTC.

This clonotype was recorded at least ten times. One end of the junction varies from germline; a read error may be responsible. This chain joins TRBV7-7 and TRBJ2-7; TRBD1 might be the D (6 bases). The germline V gene has CDR1 SSHAT and CDR2 FNYEAQ (reference sequence). The length of the CDR3 is 16 residues. The DNA for the CDR3 is TGTGCTAGCAGCCCCGGATCTGCAGGGGCCATGGGGGAGCAGTACTTC. Its translation: CASSPGSAGAMGEQYF. Full variable domain (remainder filled in from reference TRBV7-7 and TRBJ2-7): GAGVSQSPRYKVTKRGQDVTLRCDPISSHATLYWYQQALGQGPEFLTYFNYEAQPDKSGLPSDRFSAERPEGSISTLTIQRTEQRDSAMYRCASSPGSAGAMGEQYFGPGTRLTVT.

This clonotype was counted at least ten times. The chain couples TRBV5-6 to TRBJ2-2, with D hard to call. The germline CDR1 and CDR2 sequences are SGHDT and YYEEEE. The CDR3 totals 16 residues. Trimming shortened V by 0 bases and J by 7 bases, and 16 bases separated the two germline ends. Here the CDR3 DNA reads TGTGCCAGCAGCTTGGGAGGAAGGTTTATCGGCGGGGAGCTGTTTTTT. Residues: CASSLGGRFIGGELFF.

This clonotype has a count of ten or more. The chain is built from TRBV20-1 and TRBJ1-5, with 9 nucleotides matching TRBD1. V was pared by 6 bases and J by 6 bases, with 3 bases of the junction left unmatched. Germline V gene data show CDR1 as DFQATT and CDR2 as SNEGSKA (reference sequence). CDR3 size: 12 residues. The CDR3 reads CSAGQGTQPQHF. DNA of the CDR3: TGCAGTGCCGGACAGGGGACTCAGCCCCAGCATTTT.

The chain's CDR3 is CASRPATGTNYGYTF. CDR3 sequence (DNA): TGTGCCAGCAGACCAGCGACAGGGACGAACTATGGCTACACCTTC. V usage is TRBV12-3 or TRBV12-4 and J usage is TRBJ1-2; TRBD1 matches 7 bases. The CDR3 consists of 15 residues. Unmatched junction bases numbered 9, after V lost 6 bases and J lost 2 bases.

This clonotype was counted ten times or more. V usage is TRBV20-1 and J usage is TRBJ2-4, with TRBD1 matching 7 bases. Germline lookup yields CDR1 DFQATT and CDR2 SNEGSKA (reference sequence). With 3 bases clipped from V and 0 bases from J, the junction kept 5 bases outside the gene matches. The CDR3 is 15 residues long. The CDR3 reads CSARGQPLAKNIQYF. DNA of the CDR3: TGCAGTGCTAGGGGACAGCCATTAGCCAAAAACATTCAGTACTTC.

This clonotype was picked up many times. The CDR3 protein is CASTSGLYEQYF. The CDR3 DNA reads TGTGCCAGCACCTCAGGTCTCTACGAGCAGTACTTC. The rearrangement links TRBV28 to TRBJ2-7; the D is unclear. Germline CDR1 MDHEN, CDR2 SYDVKM. This CDR3 contains 12 residues. V lost 7 bases to trimming and J lost 3 bases, with 10 bases between them.

This clonotype appeared a few times. The genes are TRBV6-1 and TRBJ1-2; 7 bases are shared with TRBD1. Per germline, CDR1 MNHNS and CDR2 SASEGT. With V trimmed by 5 bases and J by 4 bases, 4 bases remained unmatched. The CDR3 loop spans 13 amino acids. The CDR3 protein is CASSTGEGYGYTF. The CDR3 nucleotides are TGTGCCAGCAGTACAGGGGAGGGCTATGGCTACACCTTC.

The chain has TRBV9 and TRBJ2-7; D might be TRBD1 (6 bases). CDR3 size: 14 residues. Germline V gene data show CDR1 as SGDLS and CDR2 as YYNGEE. The ends were cut back, 0 bases at V and 6 bases at J, with 13 bases in the middle. The chain's CDR3 is CASSVEGESGEQYF. The CDR3, as DNA: TGTGCCAGCAGCGTAGAGGGGGAATCCGGCGAGCAGTACTTC.

Only a few counts were recorded for this clonotype. The chain has TRBV5-8 and TRBJ2-7; unclear D gene. CDR1 and CDR2 from the germline V gene are SGHTS and YDEGEE. Trimming took off 1 base at V and 2 bases at J, with 13 bases between the two ends. The CDR3 has 15 amino acids. DNA for the CDR3: TGTGCCAGCAGCTTGATGGTAGGTGGTCCCTACGAGCAGTACTTC. It specifies CASSLMVGGPYEQYF.

This clonotype was found many times. The DNA of the CDR3 is TGCGCCAGCAGCTTGGTACCCAGGTCCTCCTTCATCTCCTACGAGCAGTACTTC. Amino acids: CASSLVPRSSFISYEQYF. This chain links TRBV5-1 with TRBJ2-7; no clear D. V lost 0 bases and J lost 0, with 19 bases in between. CDR1 and CDR2 (germline): SGHRS, YFSETQ. The CDR3 runs 18 residues.

This clonotype has ten or more counts. The chain has TRBV6-2 or TRBV6-3 and TRBJ2-2; TRBD1 might be the D (5 bases). CDR3 length: 14 residues. Trimming removed 5 bases at V and 6 bases at J, with 13 bases between. Germline V CDR1 and CDR2: MNHEY, SVGEGT. The CDR3 sequence: CASSKQGFPGELFF. The CDR3 region has the DNA TGTGCCAGCAGTAAGCAGGGATTTCCCGGGGAGCTGTTTTTT.

This clonotype was counted at least ten times. The chain combines TRBV19 with TRBJ1-2; D is possibly TRBD1 (6 bases). The CDR3 is made up of 14 amino acids. Germline V CDR1 and CDR2: LNHDA, SQIVND (reference sequence). Trimming removed 3 bases from V and 0 bases from J, with 8 bases in between. Here the CDR3 DNA reads TGTGCCAGTAGTATGGGGGCTACTAACTATGGCTACACCTTC. Amino acid sequence: CASSMGATNYGYTF.

This clonotype showed up just a few times. The chain recombines TRBV25-1 with TRBJ2-1; possible D gene TRBD2, 5 bases. Trimming took 4 bases from V and 5 from J, leaving 9 bases between them. The CDR3 has 13 residues. Germline loops: CDR1 MGHDK, CDR2 SYGVNS. The CDR3 sequence is CASSVTGNNEQFF. The CDR3 nucleotides read TGTGCCAGCAGTGTTACGGGGAACAATGAGCAGTTCTTC.

This clonotype was seen at least ten times. This chain connects TRBV7-9 to TRBJ1-6; D is perhaps TRBD1 (6 bases). This CDR3 has 16 amino acids. Trimming shortened V by 7 bases and J by 7 bases, and 20 bases separated the two germline ends. Germline lookup yields CDR1 SEHNR and CDR2 FQNEAQ (reference sequence). CDR3 DNA sequence: TGTGCCAGCAAGGACCCAGGGGATTTGAAAAATTCACCCCTCCACTTT. Its protein product is CASKDPGDLKNSPLHF.

This clonotype was counted many times. This chain connects TRBV9 to TRBJ2-2; tentatively, D is TRBD1 (6 bases). This CDR3 is 17 amino acids long. Trimming shortened V by 0 bases and J by 0 bases, and 12 bases separated the two germline ends. Germline V gene sequence: CDR1 SGDLS, CDR2 YYNGEE. The CDR3, as DNA: TGTGCCAGCAGCGTAGAGGTGGGGACATCGAACACCGGGGAGCTGTTTTTT. It is translated as CASSVEVGTSNTGELFF. The full variable domain, its missing parts supplied by reference TRBV9 and TRBJ2-2, is DSGVTQTPKHLITATGQRVTLRCSPRSGDLSVYWYQQSLDQGLQFLIQYYNGEERAKGNILERFSAQQFPDLHSELNLSSLELGDSALYFCASSVEVGTSNTGELFFGEGSRLTVL.

This clonotype was observed a handful of times. The chain employs TRBV6-6 and TRBJ1-5; a possible D gene is TRBD1 (5 bases). Trimming pared 2 bases from V and 3 bases from J, leaving 14 bases between. Germline V gives CDR1 MNHNY, CDR2 SVGAGI (reference sequence). This CDR3 is built from 16 residues. CDR3 protein: CASSYGPGVNNQPQHF. CDR3 sequence (DNA): TGTGCCAGCAGTTACGGGCCGGGGGTTAACAATCAGCCCCAGCATTTT.

This clonotype was recorded at least ten times. This chain joins TRBV11-2 and TRBJ2-3; 7 positions agree with TRBD1. The trim removed 5 bases at V and 1 base at J, leaving 9 bases unmatched. Germline CDR1 SGHAT, CDR2 FQNNGV. This CDR3 region has 16 residues. The CDR3 region is CASSLTGAPRTDTQYF. CDR3 DNA: TGTGCCAGCAGCCTAACAGGGGCCCCCCGCACAGATACGCAGTATTTT.

This clonotype was found many times. This chain connects TRBV10-3 to TRBJ2-5, with 9 positions matching TRBD2. Germline V gene sequence: CDR1 ENHRY, CDR2 SYGVKD. V was clipped by 3 bases and J by 4 bases; unmatched bases: 6. The CDR3 has 15 amino acids. DNA of the CDR3: TGTGCCATCAGTGACCCTGCGGGGGGGGCAGAGACCCAGTACTTC. Translated: CAISDPAGGAETQYF.

This clonotype has only a few counts. The gene calls are TRBV18 and TRBJ2-3; 7 nucleotides align to TRBD1. The CDR3 has 14 amino acids. Germline V gene lookup returns CDR1 KGHSH and CDR2 LQKENI. J gave up 7 bases and V 0 bases, and 4 bases lay outside the gene matches. CDR3 sequence reads: CASSPPTGKHTQYF. In DNA, the CDR3 is TGTGCCAGCTCACCACCGACAGGGAAGCATACGCAGTATTTT.

This clonotype showed up many times. The genes are TRBV6-5 and TRBJ2-7; 10 positions match TRBD1. CDR1 MNHEY and CDR2 SVGAGI come from the germline V gene. The CDR3 extends over 14 amino acids. Trimming took 2 bases from V and 6 from J; bases not matched to a gene: 4. The CDR3 loop reads CASSYDRGQFEQYF. The CDR3 region has the DNA TGTGCCAGCAGTTACGACAGGGGGCAGTTCGAGCAGTACTTC.

This clonotype came up many times. The CDR3 spells CASGSGAKGEFDEQFF. The CDR3 DNA reads TGTGCTAGTGGTTCTGGGGCAAAAGGGGAATTCGATGAGCAGTTCTTC. V is TRBV12-5 and J is TRBJ2-1; D is perhaps TRBD1 (5 bases). The germline CDR1 and CDR2 sequences are LGHNT and FRNRAP. Trimming took off 4 bases at V and 8 bases at J, with 21 bases between the two ends. This CDR3 has 16 amino acids. The whole variable domain, filled in from reference TRBV12-5 and TRBJ2-1, reads DARVTQTPRHKVTEMGQEVTMRCQPILGHNTVFWYRQTMMQGLELLAYFRNRAPLDDSGMPKDRFSAEMPDATLATLKIQPSEPRDSAVYFCASGSGAKGEFDEQFFGPGTRLTVL.